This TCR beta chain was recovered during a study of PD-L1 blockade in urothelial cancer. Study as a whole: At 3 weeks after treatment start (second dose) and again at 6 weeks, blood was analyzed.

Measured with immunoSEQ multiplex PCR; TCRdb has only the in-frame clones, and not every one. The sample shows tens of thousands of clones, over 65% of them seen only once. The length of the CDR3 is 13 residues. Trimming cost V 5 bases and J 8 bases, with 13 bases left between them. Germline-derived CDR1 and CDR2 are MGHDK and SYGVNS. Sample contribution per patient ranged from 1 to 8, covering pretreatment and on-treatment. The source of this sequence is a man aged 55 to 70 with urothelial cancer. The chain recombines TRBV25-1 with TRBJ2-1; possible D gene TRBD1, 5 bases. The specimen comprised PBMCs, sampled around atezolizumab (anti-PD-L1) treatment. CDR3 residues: CASSQAGFDEQFF. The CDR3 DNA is TGTGCCAGCAGTCAGGCAGGGTTCGATGAGCAGTTCTTC. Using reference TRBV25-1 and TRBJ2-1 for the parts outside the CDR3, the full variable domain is EADIYQTPRYLVIGTGKKITLECSQTMGHDKMYWYQQDPGMELHLIHYSYGVNSTEKGDLSSESTVSRIRTEHFPLTLESARPSHTSQYLCASSQAGFDEQFFGPGTRLTVL.